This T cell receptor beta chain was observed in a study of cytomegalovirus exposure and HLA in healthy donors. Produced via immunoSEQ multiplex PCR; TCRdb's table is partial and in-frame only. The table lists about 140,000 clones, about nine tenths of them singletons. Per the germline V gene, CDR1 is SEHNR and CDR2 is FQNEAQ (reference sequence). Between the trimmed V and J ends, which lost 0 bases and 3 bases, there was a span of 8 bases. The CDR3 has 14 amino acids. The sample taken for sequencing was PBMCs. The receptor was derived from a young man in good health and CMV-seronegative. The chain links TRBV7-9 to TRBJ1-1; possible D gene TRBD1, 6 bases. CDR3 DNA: TGTGCCAGCAGCTTAGCCGGGACATACACTGAAGCTTTCTTT. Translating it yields CASSLAGTYTEAFF.